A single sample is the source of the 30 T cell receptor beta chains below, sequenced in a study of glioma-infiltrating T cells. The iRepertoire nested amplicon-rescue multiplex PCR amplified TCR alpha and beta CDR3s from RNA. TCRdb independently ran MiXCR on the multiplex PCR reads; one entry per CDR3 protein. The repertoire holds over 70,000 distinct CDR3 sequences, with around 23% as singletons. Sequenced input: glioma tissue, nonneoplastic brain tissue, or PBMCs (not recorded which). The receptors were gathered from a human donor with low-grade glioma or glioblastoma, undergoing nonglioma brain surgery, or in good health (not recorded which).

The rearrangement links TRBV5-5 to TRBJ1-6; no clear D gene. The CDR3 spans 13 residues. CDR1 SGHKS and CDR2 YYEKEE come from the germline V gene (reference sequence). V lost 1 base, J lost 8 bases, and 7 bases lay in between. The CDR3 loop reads CASSLSSDSPLHF. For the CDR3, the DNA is TGTGCCAGCAGCTTGTCTTCGGATTCACCCCTCCACTTT.

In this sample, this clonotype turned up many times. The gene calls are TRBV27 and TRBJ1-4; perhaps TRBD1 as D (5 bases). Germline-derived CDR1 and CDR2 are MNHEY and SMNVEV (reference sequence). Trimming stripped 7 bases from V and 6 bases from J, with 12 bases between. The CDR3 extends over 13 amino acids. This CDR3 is CASMRGRDEKLFF. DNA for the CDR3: TGTGCCAGCATGAGGGGAAGGGATGAAAAACTGTTTTTT.

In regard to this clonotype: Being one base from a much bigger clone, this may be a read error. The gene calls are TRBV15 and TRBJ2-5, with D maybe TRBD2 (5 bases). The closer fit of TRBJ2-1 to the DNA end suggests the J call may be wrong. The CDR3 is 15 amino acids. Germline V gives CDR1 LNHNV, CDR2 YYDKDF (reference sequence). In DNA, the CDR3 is TGTGCCACCAGCGTCATAACAGCCGGAGGTCTGATGCAGTTCTTC. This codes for CATSVITAGGLMQFF.

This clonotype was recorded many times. CDR3 in DNA: TGTGCCAGCAGCCAAGCTGGGTCCTATGGCTACACCTTC. It encodes CASSQAGSYGYTF. J is TRBJ1-2 and V is TRBV4-2; D is ambiguous. The CDR3 spans 13 residues. Trimming cost V 1 base and J 4 bases, with 7 bases left between them. Germline V gives CDR1 LGHNA, CDR2 YNFKEQ.

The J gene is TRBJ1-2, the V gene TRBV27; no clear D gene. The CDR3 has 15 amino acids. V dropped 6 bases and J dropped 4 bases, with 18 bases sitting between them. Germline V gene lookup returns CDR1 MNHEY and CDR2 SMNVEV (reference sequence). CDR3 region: CASSVERGKGYGYTF. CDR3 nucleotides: TGTGCCAGCAGCGTGGAACGGGGTAAAGGCTATGGCTACACCTTC.

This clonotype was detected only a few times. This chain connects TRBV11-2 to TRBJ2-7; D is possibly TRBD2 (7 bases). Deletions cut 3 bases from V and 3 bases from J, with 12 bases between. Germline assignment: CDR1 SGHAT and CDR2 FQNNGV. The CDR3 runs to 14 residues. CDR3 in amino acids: CASSLGGAIYEQYF. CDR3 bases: TGTGCCAGCAGCTTGGGGGGGGCGATCTACGAGCAGTACTTC.

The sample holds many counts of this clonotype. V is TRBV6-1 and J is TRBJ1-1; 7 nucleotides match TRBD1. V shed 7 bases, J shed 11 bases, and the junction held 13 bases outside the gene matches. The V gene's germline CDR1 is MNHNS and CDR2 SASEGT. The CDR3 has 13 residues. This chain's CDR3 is CASTGLGGRGAFF. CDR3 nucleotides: TGTGCCAGCACCGGCCTAGGGGGCCGGGGGGCTTTCTTT.

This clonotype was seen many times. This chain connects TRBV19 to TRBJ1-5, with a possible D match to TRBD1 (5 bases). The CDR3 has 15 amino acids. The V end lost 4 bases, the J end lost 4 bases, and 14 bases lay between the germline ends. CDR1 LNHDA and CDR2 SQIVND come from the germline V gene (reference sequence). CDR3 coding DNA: TGTGCCAGTAGTAGTGGTTCGGGGGGAAATCAGCCCCAGCATTTT. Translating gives CASSSGSGGNQPQHF.

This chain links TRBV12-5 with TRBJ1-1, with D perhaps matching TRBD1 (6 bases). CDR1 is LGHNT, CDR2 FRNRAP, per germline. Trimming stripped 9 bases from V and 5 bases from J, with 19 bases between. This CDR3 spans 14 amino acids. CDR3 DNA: TGTGCTAGCTCTTCACAGGGAAGTAGGACTGAAGCTTTCTTT. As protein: CASSSQGSRTEAFF.

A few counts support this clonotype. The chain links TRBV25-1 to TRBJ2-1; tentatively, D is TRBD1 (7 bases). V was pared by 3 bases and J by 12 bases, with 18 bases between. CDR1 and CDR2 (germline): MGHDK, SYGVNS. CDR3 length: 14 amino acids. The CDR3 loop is CASSELEGATPQFF. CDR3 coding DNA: TGTGCCAGCAGTGAGCTGGAGGGGGCCACCCCGCAGTTCTTC.

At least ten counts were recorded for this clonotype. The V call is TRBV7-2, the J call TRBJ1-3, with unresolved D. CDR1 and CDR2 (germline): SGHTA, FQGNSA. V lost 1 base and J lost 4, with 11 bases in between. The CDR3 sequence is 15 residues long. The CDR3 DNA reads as TGTGCCAGCAGCTTAGAGACACGCTCGGGAAACACCATATATTTT. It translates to CASSLETRSGNTIYF.

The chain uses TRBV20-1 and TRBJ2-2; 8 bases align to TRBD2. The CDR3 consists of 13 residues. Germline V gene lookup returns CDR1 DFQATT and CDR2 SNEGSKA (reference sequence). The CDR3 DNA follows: TGCGGAGCGGGAGAGCGTGCCACCGGGGAGCTGTTTTTT. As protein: CGAGERATGELFF.

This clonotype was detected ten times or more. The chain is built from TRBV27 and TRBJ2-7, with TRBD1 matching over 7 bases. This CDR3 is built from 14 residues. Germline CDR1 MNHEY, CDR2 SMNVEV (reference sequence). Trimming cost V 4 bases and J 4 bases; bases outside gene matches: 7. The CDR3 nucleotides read TGTGCCAGCAGTTCAGAGGGGGCTTGGTACGAGCAGTACTTC. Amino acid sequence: CASSSEGAWYEQYF.

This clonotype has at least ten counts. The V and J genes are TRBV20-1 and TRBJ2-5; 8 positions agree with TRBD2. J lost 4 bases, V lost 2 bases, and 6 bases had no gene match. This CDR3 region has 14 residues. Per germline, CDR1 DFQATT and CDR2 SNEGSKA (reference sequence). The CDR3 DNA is TGCAGTGCTAGACGCCGGGAGGGCCGAGAGACCCAGTACTTC. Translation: CSARRREGRETQYF.

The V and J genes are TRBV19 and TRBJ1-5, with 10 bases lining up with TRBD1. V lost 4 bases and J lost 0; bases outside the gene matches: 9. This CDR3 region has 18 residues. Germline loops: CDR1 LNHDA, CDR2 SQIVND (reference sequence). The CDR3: CASSKGQGRLNSNQPQHF. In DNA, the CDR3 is TGTGCCAGTAGTAAGGGACAGGGGCGCCTAAATAGCAATCAGCCCCAGCATTTT.

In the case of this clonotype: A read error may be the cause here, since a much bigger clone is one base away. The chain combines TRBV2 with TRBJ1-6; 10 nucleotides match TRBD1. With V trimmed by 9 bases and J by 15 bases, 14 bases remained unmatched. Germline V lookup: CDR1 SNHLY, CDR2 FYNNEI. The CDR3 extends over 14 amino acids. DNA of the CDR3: TGTGCCAGAGGGGAGCGACAGGGGGCGCGGCGCCTCCACTTT. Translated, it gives CARGERQGARRLHF.

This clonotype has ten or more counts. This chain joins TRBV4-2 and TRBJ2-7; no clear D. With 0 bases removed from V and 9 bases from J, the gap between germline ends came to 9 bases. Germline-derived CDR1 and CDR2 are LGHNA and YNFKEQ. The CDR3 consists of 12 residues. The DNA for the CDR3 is TGTGCCAGCAGCCAAGAAGGAGTGGTGCAGTACTTC. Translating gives CASSQEGVVQYF.

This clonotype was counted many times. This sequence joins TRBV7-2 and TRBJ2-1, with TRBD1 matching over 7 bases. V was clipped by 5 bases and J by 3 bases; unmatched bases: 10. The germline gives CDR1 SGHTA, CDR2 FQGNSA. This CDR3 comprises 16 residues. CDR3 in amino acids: CASSPQSTGSYNEQFF. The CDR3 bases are TGTGCCAGCAGCCCTCAGTCGACAGGGAGCTACAATGAGCAGTTCTTC.

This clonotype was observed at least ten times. Written as DNA, the CDR3 is TGTGCCAGCAGTTATCGGGGTAACACTGAAGCTTTCTTT. Translating gives CASSYRGNTEAFF. The chain links TRBV6-6 to TRBJ1-1; no reliable D call. Looked up from germline, CDR1 is MNHNY and CDR2 is SVGAGI (reference sequence). V shed 3 bases and J shed 2 bases, with 7 bases lying between them. CDR3 size: 13 residues.

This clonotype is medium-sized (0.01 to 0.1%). CDR3 amino acids: CASSYDGALNTEAFF. In nucleotides, the CDR3 is TGTGCCAGCAGTTACGATGGCGCTCTGAACACTGAAGCTTTCTTT. This chain connects TRBV6-5 to TRBJ1-1, with D unclear. Germline CDR1 MNHEY, CDR2 SVGAGI. The CDR3 length is 15 residues. V lost 2 bases and J 0 bases, leaving 10 bases between the germline ends.

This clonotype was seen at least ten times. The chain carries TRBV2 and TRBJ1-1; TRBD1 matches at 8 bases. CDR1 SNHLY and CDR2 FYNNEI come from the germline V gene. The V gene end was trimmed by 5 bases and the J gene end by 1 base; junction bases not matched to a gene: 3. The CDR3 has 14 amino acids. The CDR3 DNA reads TGTGCCAGCAGTTCGGGACAGGCGAACACTGAAGCTTTCTTT. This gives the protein CASSSGQANTEAFF.

The CDR3 region is CASSPGQALGETQYF. CDR3 bases: TGTGCCAGCAGTCCGGGACAGGCGTTGGGAGAGACCCAGTACTTC. The rearrangement joins TRBV12-3 or TRBV12-4 to TRBJ2-5; 8 nucleotides line up with TRBD1. The V segment lost 5 bases and the J segment 4 bases; nucleotides outside the gene matches: 9. The CDR3 contains 15 residues.

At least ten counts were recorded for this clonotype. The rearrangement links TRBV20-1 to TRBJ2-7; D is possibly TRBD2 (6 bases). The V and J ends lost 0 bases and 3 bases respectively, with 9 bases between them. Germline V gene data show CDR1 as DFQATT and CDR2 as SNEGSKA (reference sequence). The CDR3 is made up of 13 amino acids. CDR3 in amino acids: CSAREAGSYEQYF. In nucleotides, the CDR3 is TGCAGTGCTAGAGAAGCGGGCAGCTACGAGCAGTACTTC.

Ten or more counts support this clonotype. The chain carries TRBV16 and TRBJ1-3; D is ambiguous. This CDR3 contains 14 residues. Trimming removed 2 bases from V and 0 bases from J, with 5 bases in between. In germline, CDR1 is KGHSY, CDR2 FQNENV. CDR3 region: CASSQSRSGNTIYF. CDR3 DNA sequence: TGTGCCAGCAGCCAAAGCCGCTCTGGAAACACCATATATTTT.

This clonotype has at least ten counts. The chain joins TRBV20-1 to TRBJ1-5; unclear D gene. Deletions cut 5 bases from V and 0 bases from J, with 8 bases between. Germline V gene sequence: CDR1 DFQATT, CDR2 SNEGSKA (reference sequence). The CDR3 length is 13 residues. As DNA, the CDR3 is TGCAGTGCTTCGACGGATAGCAATCAGCCCCAGCATTTT. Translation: CSASTDSNQPQHF.

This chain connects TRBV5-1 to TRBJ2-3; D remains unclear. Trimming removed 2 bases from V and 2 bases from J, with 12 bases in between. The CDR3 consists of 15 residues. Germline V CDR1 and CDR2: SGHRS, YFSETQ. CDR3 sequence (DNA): TGCGCCAGCAGCTTAGTTCTCAGCTTCACAGATACGCAGTATTTT. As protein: CASSLVLSFTDTQYF.

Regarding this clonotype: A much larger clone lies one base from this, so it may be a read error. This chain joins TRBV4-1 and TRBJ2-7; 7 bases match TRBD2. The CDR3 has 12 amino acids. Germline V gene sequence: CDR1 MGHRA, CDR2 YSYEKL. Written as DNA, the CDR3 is TGCGCCAGCAGCCCTTGGGGAGGGGAGCAGTGCTTC. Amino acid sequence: CASSPWGGEQCF.

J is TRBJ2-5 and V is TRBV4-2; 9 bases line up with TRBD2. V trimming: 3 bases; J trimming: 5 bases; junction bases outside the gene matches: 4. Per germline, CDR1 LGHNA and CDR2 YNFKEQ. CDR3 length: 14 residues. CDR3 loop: CASSQRGGAETQYF. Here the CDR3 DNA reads TGTGCCAGCAGCCAGCGGGGGGGCGCGGAGACCCAGTACTTC.

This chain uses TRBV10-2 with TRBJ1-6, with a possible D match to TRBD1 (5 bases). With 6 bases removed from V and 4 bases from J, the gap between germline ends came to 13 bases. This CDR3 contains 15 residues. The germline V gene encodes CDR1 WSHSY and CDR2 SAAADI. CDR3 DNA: TGCGCCAGCAGCTCGGGGCGCCCTTATAATTCACCCCTCCACTTT. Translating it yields CASSSGRPYNSPLHF.

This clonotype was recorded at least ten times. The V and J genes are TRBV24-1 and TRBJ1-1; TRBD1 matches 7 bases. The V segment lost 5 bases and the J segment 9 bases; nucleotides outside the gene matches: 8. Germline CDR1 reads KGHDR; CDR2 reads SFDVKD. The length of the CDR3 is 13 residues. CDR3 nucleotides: TGTGCCACCAGTGCGCCCGGGACAGACAAAGCTTTCTTT. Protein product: CATSAPGTDKAFF.